One and the same sample provided the 18 T cell receptor beta chains below, sequenced in a study of long-term antiretroviral therapy in people with HIV. Survey level was the resolution at which the v3.0 immunoSEQ assay ran. This table comes from immunoSEQ multiplex PCR, and its TCRdb copy is limited to in-frame clones, with some not included. The data hold fewer than 45,000 clones, with 80% observed a single time. The sequencing here drew on unsorted PBMCs, taken 3.4 years after starting antiretroviral therapy. The source of these receptors is a man aged 25-45 years with HIV.

This clone was counted a single time. V gene TRBV10-1 combines with J gene TRBJ2-2, with 13 bases that match TRBD2. Germline CDR1 WNHNN, CDR2 SYGVQD (reference sequence). V was clipped by 10 bases and J by 9 bases; unmatched bases: 11. This CDR3 is built from 15 residues. CDR3 DNA sequence: TGCGCCACCCCCCCGACTAGCGGGAGGCCCCGGGAGCTGTTTTTT. Translating it yields CATPPTSGRPRELFF.

The chain couples TRBV4-1 to TRBJ2-7; either TRBD1 or TRBD2 may fit D (5 bases each). CDR3 length: 13 amino acids. Trimming pared 3 bases from V and 4 bases from J, leaving 10 bases between. Germline loops: CDR1 MGHRA, CDR2 YSYEKL. The CDR3 sequence is CASSQVGGYEQYF. The CDR3 nucleotides read TGCGCCAGCAGCCAGGTTGGGGGTTACGAGCAGTACTTC.

The V call is TRBV9, the J call TRBJ2-7; 10 bases are a match to TRBD1. The length of the CDR3 is 14 residues. Germline lookup yields CDR1 SGDLS and CDR2 YYNGEE. Trimming removed 2 bases from V and 3 bases from J; junction bases left unmatched: 2. Here the CDR3 DNA reads TGTGCCAGCAGCGTTGGGGACAGGGGCTACGAGCAGTACTTC. Translated: CASSVGDRGYEQYF.

The chain employs TRBV29-1 and TRBJ1-2; perhaps TRBD1 as D (6 bases). Germline-derived CDR1 and CDR2 are SQVTM and ANQGSEA. V was trimmed by 7 bases and J by 6 bases, leaving 21 bases between them. The CDR3 runs to 14 residues. The CDR3 coding sequence is TGCAGCGCCCCCTGGGACACCCCTGGCAATGGCTACACCTTC. Encoded protein: CSAPWDTPGNGYTF.

The genes are TRBV18 and TRBJ1-6; 8 nucleotides align to TRBD1. There are 14 residues in the CDR3. The germline V gene encodes CDR1 KGHSH and CDR2 LQKENI. The V segment lost 6 bases and the J segment 7 bases; nucleotides outside the gene matches: 5. CDR3 sequence (DNA): TGTGCCAGCTCGACGACAGGGGAAAATTCACCCCTCCACTTT. As protein: CASSTTGENSPLHF.

The chain carries TRBV2 and TRBJ1-4, with D unclear. The length of the CDR3 is 16 residues. From germline, CDR1 is SNHLY and CDR2 FYNNEI. Trimming removed 5 bases from V and 0 bases from J, with 13 bases in between. CDR3 coding DNA: TGTGCCAGCAGTTACGGGAGTGTCGCAACTAATGAAAAACTGTTTTTT. Translating it yields CASSYGSVATNEKLFF.

This chain joins TRBV28 and TRBJ2-2, with 11 bases identical to TRBD2. In germline, CDR1 is MDHEN, CDR2 SYDVKM. The CDR3 sequence is 19 residues long. Trimming at V came to 6 bases and at J to 3 bases, leaving 15 bases not matched to a gene. CDR3 sequence (DNA): TGTGCCAGCAGACCTACTAGCGGGAGTGGAAAATTTGACACCGGGGAGCTGTTTTTT. Residues: CASRPTSGSGKFDTGELFF.

The chain links TRBV19 to TRBJ1-1; D perhaps matches TRBD1 (6 bases). Between the trimmed V and J ends, which lost 7 bases and 5 bases, there was a span of 20 bases. Per germline, CDR1 LNHDA and CDR2 SQIVND (reference sequence). The CDR3 has 15 residues. DNA for the CDR3: TGTGCCAGTACACTAGGGTCGGGGGCGCGGACTGAAGCTTTCTTT. Translating it yields CASTLGSGARTEAFF.

This clone has just one count. The genes are TRBV19 and TRBJ2-7; D not certain. The CDR3 loop spans 13 amino acids. With 4 bases removed from V and 6 bases from J, the gap between germline ends came to 13 bases. Germline-derived CDR1 and CDR2 are LNHDA and SQIVND (reference sequence). For the CDR3, the DNA is TGTGCCAGTAGTACCGGAGTCTGGGGCGAGCAGTACTTC. It encodes CASSTGVWGEQYF.

This clone has just a few counts. The chain links TRBV27 to TRBJ2-7; the match to TRBD2 covers 13 bases. The CDR3 spans 14 residues. V shed 5 bases and J 5 bases; nucleotides not matched to a gene: 3. Germline loops: CDR1 MNHEY, CDR2 SMNVEV (reference sequence). The CDR3 nucleotides are TGTGCCAGCAGTCGCGGACTAGCGGGAGACGAGCAGTACTTC. Its translation: CASSRGLAGDEQYF.

The J gene is TRBJ2-3, the V gene TRBV12-5; no clear D gene. V lost 1 base to trimming and J lost 6 bases, with 17 bases between them. CDR1 and CDR2 (germline): LGHNT, FRNRAP. CDR3 length: 16 residues. The CDR3: CASGLGRQELGDTQYF. In DNA, the CDR3 is TGTGCTAGTGGTTTGGGGCGGCAGGAGCTAGGGGATACGCAGTATTTT.

This clone was counted between two and nine times. This chain links TRBV7-6 with TRBJ2-7; a possible D gene is TRBD2 (5 bases). This CDR3 has 14 amino acids. Germline lookup yields CDR1 SGHVS and CDR2 FNYEAQ. Trimming stripped 3 bases from V and 5 bases from J, with 14 bases between. CDR3 region: CASSFGVVGDEQYF. CDR3 bases: TGTGCCAGCAGCTTTGGGGTGGTCGGGGACGAGCAGTACTTC.

The chain uses TRBV6-4 and TRBJ1-5; D remains ambiguous. CDR3 length: 14 residues. Trimming removed 0 bases from V and 2 bases from J, with 5 bases in between. Germline CDR1 reads MRHNA; CDR2 reads SNTAGT. CDR3 nucleotide sequence: TGTGCCAGCAGTGACTCTGGGGGCAATCAGCCCCAGCATTTT. Its translation: CASSDSGGNQPQHF.

V usage is TRBV7-9 and J usage is TRBJ1-1, with TRBD1 matching over 8 bases. Per the germline V gene, CDR1 is SEHNR and CDR2 is FQNEAQ (reference sequence). V lost 3 bases, J lost 7 bases, and 7 bases stayed unmatched. The CDR3 length is 14 residues. CDR3 nucleotide sequence: TGTGCCAGCAGCTTGACAGGGGATAGTCATGAAGCTTTCTTT. Amino acids: CASSLTGDSHEAFF.

V gene TRBV5-4 combines with J gene TRBJ1-2, with no clear D. CDR1 is SGHNT, CDR2 YYREEE, per germline (reference sequence). The V gene lost 5 bases and the J gene lost 1 base, with 9 bases spanning the gap. The CDR3 loop spans 13 amino acids. This chain's CDR3 is CASSPDRNYGYTF. CDR3 DNA: TGTGCCAGCAGTCCGGACCGTAACTATGGCTACACCTTC.

The chain employs TRBV7-3 and TRBJ2-2; 10 bases agree with TRBD2. From germline, CDR1 is SGHTA and CDR2 FQGTGA. The CDR3 contains 16 residues. The trim removed 4 bases at V and 4 bases at J, leaving 6 bases unmatched. The CDR3 coding sequence is TGTGCCAGCAGCTCTCCAGCGGGAGGGGGCACCGGGGAGCTGTTTTTT. Translated: CASSSPAGGGTGELFF.

The V gene is TRBV6-6, the J gene TRBJ2-5, with D perhaps TRBD2 (7 bases). Between the trimmed V and J ends, which lost 8 bases and 5 bases, there was a span of 18 bases. CDR1 and CDR2 from the germline V gene are MNHNY and SVGAGI (reference sequence). The CDR3 runs to 14 residues. The CDR3 reads CASLLGGEPETQYF. CDR3 DNA sequence: TGTGCCAGCCTTCTAGGGGGGGAGCCTGAGACCCAGTACTTC.

The chain couples TRBV18 to TRBJ2-2; no definite D call. Deletions cut 4 bases from V and 4 bases from J, with 13 bases between. The CDR3 is 15 amino acids. The V gene's germline CDR1 is KGHSH and CDR2 LQKENI. The CDR3 region has the DNA TGTGCCAGCTCACATTCCGCTAGGAGCACCGGGGAGCTGTTTTTT. It yields the protein CASSHSARSTGELFF.